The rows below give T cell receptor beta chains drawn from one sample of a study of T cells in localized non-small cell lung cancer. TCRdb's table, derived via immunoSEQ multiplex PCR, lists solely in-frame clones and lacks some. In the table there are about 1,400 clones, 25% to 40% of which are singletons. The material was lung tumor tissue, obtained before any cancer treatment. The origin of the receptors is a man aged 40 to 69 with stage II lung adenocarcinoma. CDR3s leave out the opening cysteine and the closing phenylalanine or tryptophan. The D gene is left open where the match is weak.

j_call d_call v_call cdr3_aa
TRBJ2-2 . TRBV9 ASSQQSGELF
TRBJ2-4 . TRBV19 ASSPRRAQNIQY
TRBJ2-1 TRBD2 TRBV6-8 AISGGSTYNEQF
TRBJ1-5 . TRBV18 ASSLSNGQPQH
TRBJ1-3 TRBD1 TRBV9 ASSVQDRATGNTIY
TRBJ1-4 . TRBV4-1 ASSGIHGDFEKLF
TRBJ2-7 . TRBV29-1 SVTGTDPGEQY
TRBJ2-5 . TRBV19 ASSISRDTGQY
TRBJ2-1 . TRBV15 ATSFPPGHNEQF
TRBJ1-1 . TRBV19 ASREQGRITEAF
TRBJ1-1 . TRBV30 AWREPATGTNTEAF
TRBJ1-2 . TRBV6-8 ASSYSIGGGYT
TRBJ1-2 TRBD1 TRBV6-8 ASKLTGSANYGYT
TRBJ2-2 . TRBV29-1 SVAGKHTGELF
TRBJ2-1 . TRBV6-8 ASSYPDIEQF
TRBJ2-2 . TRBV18 ASSRERVQLNTGELF
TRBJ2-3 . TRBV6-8 ASSPGSYTDTQY
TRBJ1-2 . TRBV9 ASSLGNGGQYGYT
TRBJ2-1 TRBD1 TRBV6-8 ASSLDRSSYNEQF
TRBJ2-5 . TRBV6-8 ASGPGSETQY
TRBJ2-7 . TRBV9 ASSVEDFAYEQY
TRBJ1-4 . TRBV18 ASSPRSSGIGNEKLF
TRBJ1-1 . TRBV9 ASSVMRADTEAF
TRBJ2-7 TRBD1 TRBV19 ASTPGQGVNEQY
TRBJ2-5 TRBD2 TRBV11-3 ASSLRLAGGETQY
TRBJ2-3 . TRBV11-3 ASSLKGSTDTQY
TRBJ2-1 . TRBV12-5 ASARPPNEQF
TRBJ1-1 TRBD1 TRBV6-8 ASSWDRMNTEAF
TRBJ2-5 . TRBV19 ASSIQVGAQETQY
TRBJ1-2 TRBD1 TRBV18 ASSPRQGADYGYT
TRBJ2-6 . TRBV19 ASSPGLGGANVLT
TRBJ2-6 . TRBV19 ASTGDYSGANVLT
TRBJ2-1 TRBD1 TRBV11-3 ASSPPGQGSYNEQF
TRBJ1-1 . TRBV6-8 ASSRHNTEAF
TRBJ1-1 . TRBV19 ASSFQGARTEAF
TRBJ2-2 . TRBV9 ASSVDEGTGELF
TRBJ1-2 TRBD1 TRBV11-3 ASSDDRGRVYGYT
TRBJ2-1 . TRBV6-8 ASSEGGLRNEQF